The TCR beta chain described here comes from a study of cytomegalovirus exposure and HLA in healthy donors. The germline gives CDR1 SGHAT, CDR2 FQNNGV. CDR3 length: 15 amino acids. The trim removed 5 bases at V and 8 bases at J, leaving 6 bases unmatched. The table came from immunoSEQ multiplex PCR; TCRdb's copy has only in-frame clones and leaves some out. The repertoire holds 100,000 to 150,000 clones, with around 90% as singletons. The chain combines TRBV11-2 with TRBJ2-2; TRBD2 matches at 12 bases. The sequencing input was PBMCs. This receptor was taken from a young woman in good health and CMV-seronegative. The CDR3 loop reads CASSRGLAGTGELFF. CDR3 in DNA: TGTGCCAGCAGCCGAGGACTAGCGGGAACAGGGGAGCTGTTTTTT.